This entry concerns a single TCR beta chain. Its antigen is currently unknown. Patients with autoimmune history or systemic immunosuppression were excluded. The data were taken from a study of OX40 agonist ivuxolimab in advanced cancers. Only in-frame clones appear in the TCRdb table, and some are missing; sequencing was by immunoSEQ multiplex PCR. The data contain tens of thousands of clones, 88% of them singletons. Whole-study results and caveats: In the 0.1 to 3.0 mg/kg range, CD4+ and CD8+ blood T cells had expanded clonally by week 6.

The material sequenced was CD4+ or CD8+ T cells sorted from blood, taken in a trial of the OX40 agonist ivuxolimab. This clonotype originated in an adult with an advanced solid tumor such as melanoma, head and neck, liver or kidney cancer.

The CDR3 reads CASRIGLNEKLFF. As DNA, the CDR3 is TGTGCCAGCAGAATTGGGCTTAATGAAAAACTGTTTTTT. The chain carries TRBV5-5 and TRBJ1-4, with unresolved D. The CDR3 contains 13 residues. Trimming pared 5 bases from V and 4 bases from J, leaving 9 bases between. Per the germline V gene, CDR1 is SGHKS and CDR2 is YYEKEE (reference sequence).